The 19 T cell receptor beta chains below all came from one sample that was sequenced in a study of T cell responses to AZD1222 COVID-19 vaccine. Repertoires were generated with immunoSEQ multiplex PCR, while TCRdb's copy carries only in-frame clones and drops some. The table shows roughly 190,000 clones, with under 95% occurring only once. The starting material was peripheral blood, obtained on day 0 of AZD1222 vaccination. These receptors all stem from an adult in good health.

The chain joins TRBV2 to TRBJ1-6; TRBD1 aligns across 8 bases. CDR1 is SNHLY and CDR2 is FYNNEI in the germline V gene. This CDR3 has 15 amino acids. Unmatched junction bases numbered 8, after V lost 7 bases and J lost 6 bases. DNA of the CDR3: TGTGCCAGCAAACGACAGGGGAGCGGTAATTCACCCCTCCACTTT. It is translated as CASKRQGSGNSPLHF.

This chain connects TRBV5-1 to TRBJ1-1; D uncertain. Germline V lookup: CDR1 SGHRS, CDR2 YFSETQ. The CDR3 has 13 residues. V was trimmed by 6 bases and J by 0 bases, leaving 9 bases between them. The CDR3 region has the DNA TGCGCCAGCAAGGACGGTTTGAACACTGAAGCTTTCTTT. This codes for CASKDGLNTEAFF.

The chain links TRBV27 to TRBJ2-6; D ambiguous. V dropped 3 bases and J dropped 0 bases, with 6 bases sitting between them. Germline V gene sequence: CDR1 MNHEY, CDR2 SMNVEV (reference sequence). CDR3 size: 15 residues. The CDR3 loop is CASSFFGSGANVLTF. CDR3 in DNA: TGTGCCAGCAGTTTTTTTGGCTCTGGGGCCAACGTCCTGACTTTC. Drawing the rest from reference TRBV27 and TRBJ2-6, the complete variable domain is EAQVTQNPRYLITVTGKKLTVTCSQNMNHEYMSWYRQDPGLGLRQIYYSMNVEVTDKGDVPEGYKVSRKEKRNFPLILESPSPNQTSLYFCASSFFGSGANVLTFGAGSRLTVL.

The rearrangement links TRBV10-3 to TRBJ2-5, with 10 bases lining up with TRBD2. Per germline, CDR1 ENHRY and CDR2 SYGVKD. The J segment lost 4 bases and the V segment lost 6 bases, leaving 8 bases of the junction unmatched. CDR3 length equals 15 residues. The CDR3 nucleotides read TGTGCCATCAGGGAGAGCGGGGGGGCCGGAGAGACCCAGTACTTC. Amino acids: CAIRESGGAGETQYF.

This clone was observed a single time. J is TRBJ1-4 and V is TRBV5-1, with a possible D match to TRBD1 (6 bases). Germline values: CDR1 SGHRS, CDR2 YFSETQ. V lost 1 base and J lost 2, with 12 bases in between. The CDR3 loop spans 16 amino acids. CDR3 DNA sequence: TGCGCCAGCAGCTTGCCCGAGGGGGGGACTAATGAAAAACTGTTTTTT. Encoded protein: CASSLPEGGTNEKLFF. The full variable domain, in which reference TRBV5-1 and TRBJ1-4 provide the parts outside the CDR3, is KAGVTQTPRYLIKTRGQQVTLSCSPISGHRSVSWYQQTPGQGLQFLFEYFSETQRNKGNFPGRFSGRQFSNSRSEMNVSTLELGDSALYLCASSLPEGGTNEKLFFGSGTQLSVL.

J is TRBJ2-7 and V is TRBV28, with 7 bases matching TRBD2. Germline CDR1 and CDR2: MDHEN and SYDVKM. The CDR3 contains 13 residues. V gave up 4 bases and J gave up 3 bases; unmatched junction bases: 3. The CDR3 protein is CASSSLAVYEQYF. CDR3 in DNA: TGTGCCAGCAGTTCTCTAGCGGTCTACGAGCAGTACTTC.

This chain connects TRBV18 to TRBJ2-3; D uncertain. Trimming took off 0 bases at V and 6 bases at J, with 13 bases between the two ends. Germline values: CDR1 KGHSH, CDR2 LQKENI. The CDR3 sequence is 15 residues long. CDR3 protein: CASSPPVAFSDTQYF. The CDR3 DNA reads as TGTGCCAGCTCACCACCGGTGGCATTTTCGGATACGCAGTATTTT. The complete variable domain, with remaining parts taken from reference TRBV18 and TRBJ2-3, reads NAGVMQNPRHLVRRRGQEARLRCSPMKGHSHVYWYRQLPEEGLKFMVYLQKENIIDESGMPKERFSAEFPKEGPSILRIQQVVRGDSAAYFCASSPPVAFSDTQYFGPGTRLTVL.

CDR3 region: CASSPRGTGANVLTF. CDR3 bases: TGTGCCAGCAGCCCCAGGGGAACTGGGGCCAACGTCCTGACTTTC. The chain combines TRBV7-3 with TRBJ2-6, with a tentative D call TRBD1 (6 bases). The germline CDR1 and CDR2 sequences are SGHTA and FQGTGA. Trimming shortened V by 5 bases and J by 2 bases, and 10 bases separated the two germline ends. The CDR3 contains 15 residues.

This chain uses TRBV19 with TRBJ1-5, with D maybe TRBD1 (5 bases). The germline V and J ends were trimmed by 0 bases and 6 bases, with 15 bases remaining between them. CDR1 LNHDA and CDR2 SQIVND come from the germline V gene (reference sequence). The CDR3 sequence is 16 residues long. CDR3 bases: TGTGCCAGTAGTATAGATCAAGAGGGGATAAGTCAGCCCCAGCATTTT. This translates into CASSIDQEGISQPQHF. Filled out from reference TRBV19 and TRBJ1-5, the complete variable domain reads DGGITQSPKYLFRKEGQNVTLSCEQNLNHDAMYWYRQDPGQGLRLIYYSQIVNDFQKGDIAEGYSVSREKKESFPLTVTSAQKNPTAFYLCASSIDQEGISQPQHFGDGTRLSIL.

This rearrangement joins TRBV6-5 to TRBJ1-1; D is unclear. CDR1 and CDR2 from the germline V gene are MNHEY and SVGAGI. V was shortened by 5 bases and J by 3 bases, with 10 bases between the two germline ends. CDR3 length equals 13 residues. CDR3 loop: CASSRTWDTEAFF. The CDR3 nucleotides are TGTGCCAGCAGTCGGACCTGGGACACTGAAGCTTTCTTT.

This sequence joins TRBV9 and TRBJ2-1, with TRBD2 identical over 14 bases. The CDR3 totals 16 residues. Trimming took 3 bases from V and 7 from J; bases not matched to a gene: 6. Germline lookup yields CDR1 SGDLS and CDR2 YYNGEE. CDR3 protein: CASSARLAGGRNEQFF. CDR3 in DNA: TGTGCCAGCAGCGCTCGACTAGCGGGAGGGCGAAATGAGCAGTTCTTC.

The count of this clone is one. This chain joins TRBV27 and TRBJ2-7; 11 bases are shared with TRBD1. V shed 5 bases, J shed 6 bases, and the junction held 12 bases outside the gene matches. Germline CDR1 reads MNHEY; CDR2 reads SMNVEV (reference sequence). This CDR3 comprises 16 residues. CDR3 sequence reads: CASSDRTGGFSGEQYF. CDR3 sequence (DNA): TGTGCCAGCAGTGACCGGACAGGGGGCTTTTCTGGCGAGCAGTACTTC.

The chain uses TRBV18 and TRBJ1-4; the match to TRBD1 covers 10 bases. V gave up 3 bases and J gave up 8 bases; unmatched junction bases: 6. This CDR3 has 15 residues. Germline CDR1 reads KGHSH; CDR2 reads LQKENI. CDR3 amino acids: CASSPVGTGVEKLFF. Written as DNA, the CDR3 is TGTGCCAGCTCACCCGTCGGGACAGGGGTCGAAAAACTGTTTTTT.

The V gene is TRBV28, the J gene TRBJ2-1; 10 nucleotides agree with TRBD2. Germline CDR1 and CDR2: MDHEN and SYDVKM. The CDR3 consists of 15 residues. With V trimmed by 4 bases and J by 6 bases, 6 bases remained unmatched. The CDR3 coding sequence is TGTGCCAGCAGTTCCCTAGCGGGAGATTCCAATGAGCAGTTCTTC. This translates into CASSSLAGDSNEQFF.

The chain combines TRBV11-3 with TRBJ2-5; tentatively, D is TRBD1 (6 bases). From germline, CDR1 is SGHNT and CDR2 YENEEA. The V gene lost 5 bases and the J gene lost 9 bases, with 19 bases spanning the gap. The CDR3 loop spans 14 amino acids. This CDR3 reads CASSPGQSSGAQYF. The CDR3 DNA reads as TGTGCCAGCAGCCCTGGACAGTCCTCTGGGGCCCAGTACTTC.

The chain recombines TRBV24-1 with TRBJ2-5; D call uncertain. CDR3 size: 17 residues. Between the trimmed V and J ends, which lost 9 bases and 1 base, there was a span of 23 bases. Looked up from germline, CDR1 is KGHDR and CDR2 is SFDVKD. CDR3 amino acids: CATGSFSDPGRQETQYF. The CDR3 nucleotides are TGTGCCACCGGCTCCTTCTCGGACCCTGGGCGCCAAGAGACCCAGTACTTC.

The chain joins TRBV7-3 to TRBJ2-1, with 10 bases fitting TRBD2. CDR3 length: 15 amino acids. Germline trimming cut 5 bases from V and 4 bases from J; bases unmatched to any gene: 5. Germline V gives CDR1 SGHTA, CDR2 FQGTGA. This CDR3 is CASSPGLAEYNEQFF. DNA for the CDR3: TGTGCCAGCAGCCCCGGACTAGCGGAGTACAATGAGCAGTTCTTC.

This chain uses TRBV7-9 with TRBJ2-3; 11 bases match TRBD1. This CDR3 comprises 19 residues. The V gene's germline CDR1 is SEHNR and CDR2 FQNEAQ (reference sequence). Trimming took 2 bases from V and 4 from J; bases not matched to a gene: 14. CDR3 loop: CASSLRGTGGPEVADTQYF. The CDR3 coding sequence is TGTGCCAGCAGCTTAAGGGGGACAGGGGGACCCGAGGTCGCAGATACGCAGTATTTT.

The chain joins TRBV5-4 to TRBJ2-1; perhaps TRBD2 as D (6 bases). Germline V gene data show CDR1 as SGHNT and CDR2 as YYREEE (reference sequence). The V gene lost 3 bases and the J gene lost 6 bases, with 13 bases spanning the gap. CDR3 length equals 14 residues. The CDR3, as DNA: TGTGCCAGCAGCTACCTGGGGGGAAGCAATGAGCAGTTCTTC. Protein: CASSYLGGSNEQFF.